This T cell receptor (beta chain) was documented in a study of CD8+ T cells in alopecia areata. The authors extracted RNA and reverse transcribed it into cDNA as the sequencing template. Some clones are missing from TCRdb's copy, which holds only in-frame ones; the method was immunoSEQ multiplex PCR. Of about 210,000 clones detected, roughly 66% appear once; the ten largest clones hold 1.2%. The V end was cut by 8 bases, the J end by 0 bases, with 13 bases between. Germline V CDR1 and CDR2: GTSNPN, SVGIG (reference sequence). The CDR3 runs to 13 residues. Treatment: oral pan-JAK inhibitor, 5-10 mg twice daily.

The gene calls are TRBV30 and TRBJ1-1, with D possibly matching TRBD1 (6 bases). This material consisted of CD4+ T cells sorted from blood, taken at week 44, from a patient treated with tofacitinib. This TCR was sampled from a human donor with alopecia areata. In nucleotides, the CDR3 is TGTGCCCTGTGGACAGTAATGAACACTGAAGCTTTCTTT. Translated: CALWTVMNTEAFF.